A selection of T cell receptor beta chains follows, all from one sample in a study of response to subunit inactivated influenza vaccine. TCRdb re-called the RT-PCR reads with MiXCR, one entry per CDR3 protein. This sample carries roughly 760,000 distinct CDR3 sequences, around 20% of them seen once, and the ten largest clones take roughly 10%. The sequences come from PBMCs from blood, collected around 5 days after vaccination. These receptors originate from a man over 45 who received an inactivated influenza vaccine. The CDR3 runs from the conserved cysteine through the conserved F or W. The D gene is left open where the match is weak. Rows may omit the clone size; those that give it use once, few, many or a size class.

DNA	CDR3	size	V	J	length	D
TGCGCCAGCAGCCTGGGAGCAGGAACCTACGAGCAGTACTTC	CASSLGAGTYEQYF	many	TRBV5-1	TRBJ2-7	14	NA
TGTGCCAGCAGACAAACAGGGGTTAGCAATCAGCCCCAGCATTTT	CASRQTGVSNQPQHF	few	TRBV7-8	TRBJ1-5	15	TRBD1
TGCAGCGTTGCCGCGTCGCCGCGCCAAGAGACCCAGTACTTC	CSVAASPRQETQYF	many	TRBV29-1	TRBJ2-5	14	NA
TGTGCCAGCAGCTTAGAGGGACGCTCCACTGAAGCTTTCTTT	CASSLEGRSTEAFF	NA	TRBV7-2	TRBJ1-1	14	NA
TGTGCCAGCAGCTCTAAACTAGCGGGAGGGCCCATGGCTAACTACGAGCAGTACTTC	CASSSKLAGGPMANYEQYF	NA	TRBV7-8	TRBJ2-7	19	TRBD2
TGCAGTGGAATAGGGGACAGTCATAGCAATCAGCCCCAGCATTTT	CSGIGDSHSNQPQHF	NA	TRBV20-1	TRBJ1-5	15	TRBD1
TGTGCCAGCAGTGAACAGGGTACCGGGGAGCTGTTTTTT	CASSEQGTGELFF	NA	TRBV6-4	TRBJ2-2	13	NA
TGTGCCAGCAGCCCGGGGCCCTTCGAGCAGTACTTC	CASSPGPFEQYF	few	TRBV11-1	TRBJ2-7	12	NA
TGCAGTGCTAGACGGGACCAATACAATGAGCAGTTCTTC	CSARRDQYNEQFF	few	TRBV20-1	TRBJ2-1	13	NA
TGTGCCAGCGCGGGGCTAGCGGGTCAAAACGAGCAGTTCTTC	CASAGLAGQNEQFF	few	TRBV7-8	TRBJ2-1	14	TRBD2
TGTGCCAGCAGCCAGCGACTAGCGGACACAGATACGCAGTATTTT	CASSQRLADTDTQYF	many	TRBV3-1	TRBJ2-3	15	TRBD2
TGTGCCAGCAGCAAGGCGGGAGTTAGGACTGAAGCTTTCTTT	CASSKAGVRTEAFF	NA	TRBV7-9	TRBJ1-1	14	NA
TGCAGCGTTGGTAAAGCCGGGAGCTCCTACGAGCAGTACTTC	CSVGKAGSSYEQYF	NA	TRBV29-1	TRBJ2-7	14	NA
TGTGCCAGCACAGACCGGCTAGCGGGAGAGGCGGGTGAGCAGTTCTTC	CASTDRLAGEAGEQFF	NA	TRBV3-1	TRBJ2-1	16	TRBD2
TGTGCCAGCAGCTTAGATCGGGCACCCGGCGGCTACGAGCAGTACTTC	CASSLDRAPGGYEQYF	NA	TRBV11-2	TRBJ2-7	16	NA
TGTGCCAGCAGCTTAGATCCTGAAGCTTTCTTT	CASSLDPEAFF	many	TRBV7-9	TRBJ1-1	11	NA
TGCGCCAGCAGTCAGTCGGGACTCTTTGGTCAGCCCCAGCATTTT	CASSQSGLFGQPQHF	NA	TRBV5-1	TRBJ1-5	15	NA
TGTGCCAGCACCGATCGGGACAGGGCAGGTTACGAGCAGTACTTC	CASTDRDRAGYEQYF	few	TRBV7-2	TRBJ2-7	15	TRBD1
TGTGCCATCAGTGAGAACAGGGGCCTAACTAATGAAAAACTGTTTTTT	CAISENRGLTNEKLFF	NA	TRBV10-3	TRBJ1-4	16	TRBD1
TGCAGTGCTAGGCTAGATTTTGCAGATACGCAGTATTTT	CSARLDFADTQYF	few	TRBV20-1	TRBJ2-3	13	NA
TGTGCCAGCAGTTTCGGGGAGTGGGGACGGGAAAATGAGCAGTTCTTC	CASSFGEWGRENEQFF	many	TRBV12-3/TRBV12-4	TRBJ2-1	16	NA
TGTGCCAGCAGTTTGAGTCGGCGCCCCCGCACAGATACGCAGTATTTT	CASSLSRRPRTDTQYF	NA	TRBV27	TRBJ2-3	16	NA
TGTGCCAGCAGCCAAGGGGGACAGGGGATCGAGCAGTACTTC	CASSQGGQGIEQYF	NA	TRBV3-1	TRBJ2-7	14	TRBD1
TGTGCCAGCAGATTGACAGGGATGAACACTGAAGCTTTCTTT	CASRLTGMNTEAFF	few	TRBV27	TRBJ1-1	14	TRBD1
TGTGCCAGCAGGGGACAGGGTGGGGGAGATACGCAGTATTTT	CASRGQGGGDTQYF	few	TRBV28	TRBJ2-3	14	TRBD1
TGTGCCAGCAGCCAAGAAACAGGGAGGGTCTCCTACGAGCAGTACTTC	CASSQETGRVSYEQYF	NA	TRBV3-1	TRBJ2-7	16	NA
TGTGCCAGCAGACAACTAGCGGTAGGGACCGGGGAGCTGTTTTTT	CASRQLAVGTGELFF	NA	TRBV27	TRBJ2-2	15	TRBD2
TGTGCCAGCAGCTTAGCGTCCGGGAATGGCAACATTCAGTACTTC	CASSLASGNGNIQYF	few	TRBV7-2	TRBJ2-4	15	NA
TGTGCCAGCAGCGCAAGCGGGGGGGCTTCCTACAATGAGCAGTTCTTC	CASSASGGASYNEQFF	once	TRBV9	TRBJ2-1	16	TRBD2
TGTGCCAGCAGCCTCCCGGGACCACTAAACGAGCAGTACTTC	CASSLPGPLNEQYF	few	TRBV27	TRBJ2-7	14	NA
TGTGCCAGCAGCCCGGACAGCCGGGCGTCCTACGAGCAGTACTTC	CASSPDSRASYEQYF	few	TRBV7-2	TRBJ2-7	15	NA
TGCAGTGCTAGAGCCAGGGCGAGCTATGGCTACACCTTC	CSARARASYGYTF	few	TRBV20-1	TRBJ1-2	13	NA
TGTGCCAGCAGTGTTCAGGGGTGGAACACTGAAGCTTTCTTT	CASSVQGWNTEAFF	few	TRBV25-1	TRBJ1-1	14	NA
TGCGCCAGCAGCCAGGGCACACCCGGGACAGGGGTTGACTATGGCTACACCTTC	CASSQGTPGTGVDYGYTF	few	TRBV4-1	TRBJ1-2	18	TRBD1
TGCAGTGCTTCGGGACAGGGGGCCGTCAATGAGCAGTTCTTC	CSASGQGAVNEQFF	few	TRBV20-1	TRBJ2-1	14	TRBD1
TGTGCCACCAGCAGGTCCGGGACAGGGGGCTGGGAGACCCAGTACTTC	CATSRSGTGGWETQYF	few	TRBV15	TRBJ2-5	16	TRBD1
TGTGCCAGCAGCGTGCGGCCGGGAGGGCGAAATGAGCAGTTCTTC	CASSVRPGGRNEQFF	few	TRBV9	TRBJ2-1	15	TRBD2
TGTGCCAGCAAAAAAAGGACAGGGGGCTTTTACTCCGGGGAGCTGTTTTTT	CASKKRTGGFYSGELFF	few	TRBV12-3/TRBV12-4	TRBJ2-2	17	TRBD1
TGTGCCACCAGCAGAGATGAGGGGGGTAATGAGCAGTTCTTC	CATSRDEGGNEQFF	few	TRBV15	TRBJ2-1	14	NA
TGTGCCAGCAGCCCGCAGACAGGGGCCATACTCTCTGGAAACACCATATATTTT	CASSPQTGAILSGNTIYF	NA	TRBV7-9	TRBJ1-3	18	TRBD1
TGTGCCAGCAGCGCTATGGGACAGGGAGAAGCGAATGAGCAGTTCTTC	CASSAMGQGEANEQFF	NA	TRBV9	TRBJ2-1	16	TRBD1
TGTGCCAGCACACCAATCCGGGACAGGGAGTACGAGCAGTACTTC	CASTPIRDREYEQYF	NA	TRBV6-2/TRBV6-3	TRBJ2-7	15	TRBD1
TGCAGTGCTAGGCGGGGGCTCGACTACGAGCAGTACTTC	CSARRGLDYEQYF	few	TRBV20-1	TRBJ2-7	13	NA
TGCAGTGCCCCGACAGGGAGTGGTCAGCCCCAGCATTTT	CSAPTGSGQPQHF	few	TRBV20-1	TRBJ1-5	13	TRBD1
TGTGCCAGCAGCTCTAAAAAGGTGGGGACAGGGGAATTCAATAAGCAGTTCTTC	CASSSKKVGTGEFNKQFF	NA	TRBV11-1	TRBJ2-1	18	TRBD1
TGCAGTGCTAGAGCAGATGTAGGGACCCAGTACTTC	CSARADVGTQYF	NA	TRBV20-1	TRBJ2-5	12	NA
TGTGCCAGCAGGCCAACGAGCGGGAGGGGCCAAGAGACCCAGTACTTC	CASRPTSGRGQETQYF	few	TRBV3-1	TRBJ2-5	16	TRBD2
TGTGCCAGCCAGGCCGACAGTGGTCAAGAGACCCAGTACTTC	CASQADSGQETQYF	NA	TRBV10-3	TRBJ2-5	14	NA
TGTGCCATCAGTGAGTGGACAGGGGCTAACACCGGGGAGCTGTTTTTT	CAISEWTGANTGELFF	many	TRBV10-3	TRBJ2-2	16	TRBD1
TGCAGTGCGCCTGTAGGGGACGACACTGAAGCTTTCTTT	CSAPVGDDTEAFF	NA	TRBV20-1	TRBJ1-1	13	NA
TGTGCCAGCAGCTTAGTTGGCGGACTAGCGGGAGTCGGCAATGAGCAGTTCTTC	CASSLVGGLAGVGNEQFF	NA	TRBV11-1	TRBJ2-1	18	TRBD2
TGCAGTGCTTTTCCGGGACAGGGGGGTTTAAAAGCTTTCTTT	CSAFPGQGGLKAFF	few	TRBV20-1	TRBJ1-1	14	TRBD1
TGTGCCAGCAGCGTAGGGGGACTCCCGGGGCAGTTCTTC	CASSVGGLPGQFF	few	TRBV9	TRBJ2-1	13	NA